This T cell receptor (beta chain) was sequenced in a study of OX40 agonist ivuxolimab in advanced cancers. Study background: Dose-escalation subjects each had hepatocellular carcinoma, melanoma, renal cell or head and neck cancer.

Findings and limits, study-wide: The authors did not determine the antigen specificity of the expanded peripheral T cells.

The CDR3 sequence is 15 residues long. Trimming at V came to 4 bases and at J to 5 bases, leaving 11 bases not matched to a gene. Germline CDR1 SGHAT, CDR2 FQNNGV. Produced via immunoSEQ multiplex PCR; TCRdb's table is partial and in-frame only. The sample includes more than 60,000 clones, around 84% of them seen just once. In the case of this clone: The antigen is undetermined.

This rearrangement joins TRBV11-2 to TRBJ2-7; 7 nucleotides line up with TRBD2. This receptor was identified in an adult with an advanced solid tumor such as melanoma, head and neck, liver or kidney cancer. This material consisted of CD4+ or CD8+ T cells sorted from blood, taken in a trial of the OX40 agonist ivuxolimab. CDR3 sequence (DNA): TGTGCCAGCAGCTCCTTTCGACTAGCAACCCACGAGCAGTACTTC. It specifies CASSSFRLATHEQYF.